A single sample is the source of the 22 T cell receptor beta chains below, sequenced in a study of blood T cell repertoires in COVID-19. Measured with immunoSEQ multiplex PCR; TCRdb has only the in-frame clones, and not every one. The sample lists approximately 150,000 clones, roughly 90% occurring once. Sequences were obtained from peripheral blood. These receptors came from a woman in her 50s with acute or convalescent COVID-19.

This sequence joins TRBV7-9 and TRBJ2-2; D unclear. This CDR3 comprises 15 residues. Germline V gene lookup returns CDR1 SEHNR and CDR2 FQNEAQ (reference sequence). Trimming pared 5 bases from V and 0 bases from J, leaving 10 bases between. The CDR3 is CASSPFAANTGELFF. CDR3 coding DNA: TGTGCCAGCAGCCCCTTTGCGGCGAACACCGGGGAGCTGTTTTTT.

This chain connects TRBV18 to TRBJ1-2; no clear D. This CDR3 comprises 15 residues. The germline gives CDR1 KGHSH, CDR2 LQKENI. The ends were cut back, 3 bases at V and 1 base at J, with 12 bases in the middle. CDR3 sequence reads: CASSPLPGINYGYTF. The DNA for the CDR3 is TGTGCCAGCTCACCTCTACCGGGGATTAACTATGGCTACACCTTC.

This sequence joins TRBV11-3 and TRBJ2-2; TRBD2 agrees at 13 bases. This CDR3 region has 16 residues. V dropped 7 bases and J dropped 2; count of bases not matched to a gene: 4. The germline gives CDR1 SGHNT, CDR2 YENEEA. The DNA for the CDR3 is TGTGCCAGCATCGGACTAGCGGGAGCCAACACCGGGGAGCTGTTTTTT. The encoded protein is CASIGLAGANTGELFF.

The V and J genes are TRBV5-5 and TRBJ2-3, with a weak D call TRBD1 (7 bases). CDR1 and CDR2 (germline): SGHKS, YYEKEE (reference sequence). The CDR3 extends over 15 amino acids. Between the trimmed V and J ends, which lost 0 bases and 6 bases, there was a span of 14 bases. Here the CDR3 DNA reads TGTGCCAGCAGCTTGGGGGCGGGGACAGCGGATACGCAGTATTTT. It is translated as CASSLGAGTADTQYF.

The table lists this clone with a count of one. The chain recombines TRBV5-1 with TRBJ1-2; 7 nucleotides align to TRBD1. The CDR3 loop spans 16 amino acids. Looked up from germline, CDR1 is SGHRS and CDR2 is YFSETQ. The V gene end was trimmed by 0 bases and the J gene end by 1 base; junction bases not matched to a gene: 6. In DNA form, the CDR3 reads TGCGCCAGCAGCTTGGAGCAGGGGGGATTTAACTATGGCTACACCTTC. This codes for CASSLEQGGFNYGYTF. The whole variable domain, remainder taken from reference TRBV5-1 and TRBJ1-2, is KAGVTQTPRYLIKTRGQQVTLSCSPISGHRSVSWYQQTPGQGLQFLFEYFSETQRNKGNFPGRFSGRQFSNSRSEMNVSTLELGDSALYLCASSLEQGGFNYGYTFGSGTRLTVV.

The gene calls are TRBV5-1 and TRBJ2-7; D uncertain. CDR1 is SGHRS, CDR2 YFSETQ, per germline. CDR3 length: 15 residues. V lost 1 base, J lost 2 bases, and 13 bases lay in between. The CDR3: CASSLIAGPAYEQYF. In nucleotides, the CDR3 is TGCGCCAGCAGCTTGATTGCTGGGCCAGCCTACGAGCAGTACTTC.

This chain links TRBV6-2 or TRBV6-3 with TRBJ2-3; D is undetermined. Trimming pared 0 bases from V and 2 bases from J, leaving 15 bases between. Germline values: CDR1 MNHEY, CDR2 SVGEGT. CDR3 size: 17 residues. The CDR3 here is CASSYSTGQAPTDTQYF. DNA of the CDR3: TGTGCCAGCAGTTACTCGACCGGCCAGGCCCCCACAGATACGCAGTATTTT.

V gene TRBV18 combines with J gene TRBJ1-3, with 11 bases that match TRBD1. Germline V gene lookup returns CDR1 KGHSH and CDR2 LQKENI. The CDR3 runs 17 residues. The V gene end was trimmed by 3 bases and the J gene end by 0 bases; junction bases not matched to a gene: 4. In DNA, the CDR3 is TGTGCCAGCTCACCGGGACAGGGGGTGATCTCTGGAAACACCATATATTTT. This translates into CASSPGQGVISGNTIYF.

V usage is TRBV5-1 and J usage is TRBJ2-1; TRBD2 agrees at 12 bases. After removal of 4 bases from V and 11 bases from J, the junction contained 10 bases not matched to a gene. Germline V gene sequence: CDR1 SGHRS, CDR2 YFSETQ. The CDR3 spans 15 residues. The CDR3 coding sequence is TGCGCCAGCAGCGTATCTAGCGGGGGGGATCAACAGCAGTTCTTC. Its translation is CASSVSSGGDQQQFF.

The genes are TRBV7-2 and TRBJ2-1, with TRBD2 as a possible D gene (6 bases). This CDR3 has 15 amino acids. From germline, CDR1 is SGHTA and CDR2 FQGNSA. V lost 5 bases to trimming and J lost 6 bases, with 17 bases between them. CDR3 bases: TGTGCCAGCAGCCCAGAGGCGGGGTGGGGCAATGAGCAGTTCTTC. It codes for CASSPEAGWGNEQFF. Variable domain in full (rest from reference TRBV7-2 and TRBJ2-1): GAGVSQSPSNKVTEKGKDVELRCDPISGHTALYWYRQSLGQGLEFLIYFQGNSAPDKSGLPSDRFSAERTGGSVSTLTIQRTQQEDSAVYLCASSPEAGWGNEQFFGPGTRLTVL.

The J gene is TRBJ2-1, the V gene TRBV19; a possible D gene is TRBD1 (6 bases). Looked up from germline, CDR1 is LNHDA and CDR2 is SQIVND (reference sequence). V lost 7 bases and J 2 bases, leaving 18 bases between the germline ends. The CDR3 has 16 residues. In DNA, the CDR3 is TGTGCCAGTACCTTTAAAGGGGGTATGACCTACAATGAGCAGTTCTTC. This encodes CASTFKGGMTYNEQFF.

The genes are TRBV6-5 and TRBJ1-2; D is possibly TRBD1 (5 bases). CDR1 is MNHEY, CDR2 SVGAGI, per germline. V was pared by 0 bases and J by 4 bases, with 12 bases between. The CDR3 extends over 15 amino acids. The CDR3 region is CASSYSGQGSYGYTF. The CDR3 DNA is TGTGCCAGCAGTTACTCGGGTCAGGGCTCCTATGGCTACACCTTC.

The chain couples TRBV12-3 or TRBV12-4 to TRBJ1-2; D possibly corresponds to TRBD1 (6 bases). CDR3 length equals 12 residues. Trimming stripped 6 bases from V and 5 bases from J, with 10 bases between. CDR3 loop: CASRPRGYGYTF. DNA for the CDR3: TGTGCCAGCAGACCCAGGGGTTATGGCTACACCTTC.

CDR3 residues: CASSLEPNNEQFF. The CDR3 DNA is TGCGCCAGCAGCTTGGAGCCTAACAATGAGCAGTTCTTC. The chain couples TRBV5-1 to TRBJ2-1; D is unresolved. This CDR3 contains 13 residues. Trimming pared 0 bases from V and 5 bases from J, leaving 6 bases between. Germline CDR1 is SGHRS and CDR2 is YFSETQ. Using reference TRBV5-1 and TRBJ2-1 for the parts outside the CDR3, the full variable domain is KAGVTQTPRYLIKTRGQQVTLSCSPISGHRSVSWYQQTPGQGLQFLFEYFSETQRNKGNFPGRFSGRQFSNSRSEMNVSTLELGDSALYLCASSLEPNNEQFFGPGTRLTVL.

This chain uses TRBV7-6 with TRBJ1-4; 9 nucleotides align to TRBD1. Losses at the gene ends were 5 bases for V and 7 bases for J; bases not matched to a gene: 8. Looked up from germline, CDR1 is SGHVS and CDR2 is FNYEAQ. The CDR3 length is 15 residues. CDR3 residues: CASSVQGAGIEKLFF. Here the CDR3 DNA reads TGTGCCAGCAGCGTACAGGGGGCTGGTATTGAAAAACTGTTTTTT.

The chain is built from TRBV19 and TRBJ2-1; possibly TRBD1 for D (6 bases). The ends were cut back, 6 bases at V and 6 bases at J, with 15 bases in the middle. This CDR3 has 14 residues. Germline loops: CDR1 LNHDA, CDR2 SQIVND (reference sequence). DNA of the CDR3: TGTGCCAGTAGCCCGGACAGTTTGGGCAATGAGCAGTTCTTC. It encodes CASSPDSLGNEQFF. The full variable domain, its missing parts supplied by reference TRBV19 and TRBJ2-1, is DGGITQSPKYLFRKEGQNVTLSCEQNLNHDAMYWYRQDPGQGLRLIYYSQIVNDFQKGDIAEGYSVSREKKESFPLTVTSAQKNPTAFYLCASSPDSLGNEQFFGPGTRLTVL.

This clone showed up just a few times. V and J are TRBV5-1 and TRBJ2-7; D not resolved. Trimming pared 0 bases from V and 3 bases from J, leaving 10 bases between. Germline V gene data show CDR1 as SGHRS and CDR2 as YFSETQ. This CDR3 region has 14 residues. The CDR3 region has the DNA TGCGCCAGCAGCTTGGTTGAAGCCAACTACGAGCAGTACTTC. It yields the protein CASSLVEANYEQYF.

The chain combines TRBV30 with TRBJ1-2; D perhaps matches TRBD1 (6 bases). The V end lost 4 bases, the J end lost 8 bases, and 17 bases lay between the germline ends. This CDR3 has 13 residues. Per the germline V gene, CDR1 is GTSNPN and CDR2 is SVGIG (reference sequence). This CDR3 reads CAWNVQGRGGYTF. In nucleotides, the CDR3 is TGTGCCTGGAATGTCCAAGGGAGGGGGGGCTACACCTTC.

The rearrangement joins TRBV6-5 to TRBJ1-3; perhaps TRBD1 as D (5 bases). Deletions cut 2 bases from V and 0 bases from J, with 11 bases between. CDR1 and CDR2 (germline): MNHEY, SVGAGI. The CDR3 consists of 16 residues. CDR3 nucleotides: TGTGCCAGCAGTTACCAGGGTTCATTCTCTGGAAACACCATATATTTT. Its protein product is CASSYQGSFSGNTIYF.

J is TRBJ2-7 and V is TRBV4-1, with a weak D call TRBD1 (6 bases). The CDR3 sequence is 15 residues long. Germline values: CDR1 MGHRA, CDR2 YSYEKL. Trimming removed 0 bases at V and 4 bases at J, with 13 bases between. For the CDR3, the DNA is TGCGCCAGCAGCCAAGATCCCGCAGGGGCTTACGAGCAGTACTTC. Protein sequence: CASSQDPAGAYEQYF.

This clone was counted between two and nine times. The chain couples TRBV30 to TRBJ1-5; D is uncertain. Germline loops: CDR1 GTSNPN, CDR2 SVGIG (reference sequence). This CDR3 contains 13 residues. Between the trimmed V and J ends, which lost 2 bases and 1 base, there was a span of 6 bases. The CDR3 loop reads CAWSTQSNQPQHF. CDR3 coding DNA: TGTGCCTGGAGTACCCAGAGCAATCAGCCCCAGCATTTT.

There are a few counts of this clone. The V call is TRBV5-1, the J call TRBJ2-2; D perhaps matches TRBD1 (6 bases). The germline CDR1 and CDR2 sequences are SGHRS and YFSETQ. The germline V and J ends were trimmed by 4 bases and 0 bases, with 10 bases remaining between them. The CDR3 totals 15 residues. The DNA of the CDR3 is TGCGCCAGCAGCCAAACAGGGACGAACACCGGGGAGCTGTTTTTT. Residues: CASSQTGTNTGELFF. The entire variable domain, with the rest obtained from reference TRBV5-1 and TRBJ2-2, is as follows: KAGVTQTPRYLIKTRGQQVTLSCSPISGHRSVSWYQQTPGQGLQFLFEYFSETQRNKGNFPGRFSGRQFSNSRSEMNVSTLELGDSALYLCASSQTGTNTGELFFGEGSRLTVL.